The present T cell receptor (beta chain) was sequenced within a study of blood T cell repertoires in COVID-19 (dated by TCRdb to about 2020). A note on the overall study: Samples covering the acute and convalescent phases of COVID-19 were provided by collaborators in the United States, Italy and Spain. The prospective study material was composed of cDNA or gDNA derived from T cells, B-cell-depleted T cells, or PBMCs. Subjects who had been exposed to COVID-19, were actively infected with it, or had recovered from it provided the deeply sampled blood TCRbeta repertoires that made up the dataset. A freely available public database, intended as a resource for researchers studying the immune response to SARS-CoV-2, is where the repertoires were released. Samples came from the ongoing ImmuneRACE study (first 160 participants) plus 1,254 subjects from 6 global collaborators. The sample metadata nearly always contained a de-identified subject ID, COVID-19 status, age in years and sex. Where available, HLA class I and class II types were obtained from metadata supplied by the sample provider rather than from assay-based typing. Points the paper makes about the study in general: The quantity of clinical and demographic metadata differed by source and by participant and was supplied without curation.

At one collaborating source in Seattle, patients were enrolled during active infection and were followed longitudinally through the course of disease. Whole blood was collected in K2EDTA tubes by collaborating institutions according to the institutions' own protocols. Collaborator samples were shipped for TCRbeta analysis as frozen whole blood, isolated PBMCs, or DNA extracted from either sample type. On this clone: Its cognate antigen has yet to be identified. No base quality values were provided; no much bigger clone lies one nucleotide off.

TCRbeta CDR3 regions were amplified from genomic DNA using the immunoSEQ Assay, a bias-controlled multiplex PCR. Turning to the authors' computational methods: Within the assay, amplification of reference gene primers was used to estimate how many nucleated cells each sample contained. To quantify the absolute abundance of each unique TCRbeta CDR3 rearrangement, sequence reads were collapsed and filtered. For each sample, productive Simpson clonality was calculated as the square root of Simpson's diversity index across productive rearrangements. In TCRdb, the immuneACCESS table is reduced to in-frame sequences with V and J assigned. These tables do not hold every clone; where another copy was compared, an unresolved V gene accounts for under half, and the others remain unexplained. From that table come the V and J calls and clone size; the DNA was used to work out D and trimming. In this sample the table shows around 270,000 clones, around 92% of which occur a single time. Together, the top ten hold approximately 2.6% of the sample.

V is clipped by 3 bases and J by 8 bases, and the sequence between their germline boundaries is 13 bases long. Measured from the cysteine to the phenylalanine, the CDR3 is 13 residues long. The retained sequence is limited to the CDR3, 39 bases, with the frame set at the first base. The germline V gene yields ENHRY for CDR1 and SYGVKD for CDR2. Here the chain combines TRBV10-3 and TRBJ1-1; a weak D assignment points to TRBD1 (6 bases agree). Material for sequencing was peripheral blood. The receptor comes from a person aged 18 to 30 with COVID-19, enrolled during active disease. This receptor has the CDR3 CAISELRQVEAFF. In nucleotides, the sequence is TGTGCCATCAGTGAACTAAGACAGGTCGAAGCTTTCTTT.